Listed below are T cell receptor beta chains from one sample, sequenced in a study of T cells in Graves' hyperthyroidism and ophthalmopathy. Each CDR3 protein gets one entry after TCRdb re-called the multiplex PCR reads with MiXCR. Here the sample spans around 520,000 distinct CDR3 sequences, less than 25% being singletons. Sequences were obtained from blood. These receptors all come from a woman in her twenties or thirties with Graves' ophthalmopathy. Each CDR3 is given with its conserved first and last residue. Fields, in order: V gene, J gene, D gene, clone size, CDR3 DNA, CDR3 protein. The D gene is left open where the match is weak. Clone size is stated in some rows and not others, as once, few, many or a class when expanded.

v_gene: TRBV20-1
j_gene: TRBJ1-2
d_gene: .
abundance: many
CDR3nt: TGCAGTGCTAGAGATCCTTTCTATGGCTACACCTTC
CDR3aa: CSARDPFYGYTF

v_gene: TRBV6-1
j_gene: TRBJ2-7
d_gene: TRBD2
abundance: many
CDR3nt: TGTGCCAGCAGCTTGGGCTGGACTAGCTCCTACGAGCAGTACTTC
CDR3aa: CASSLGWTSSYEQYF

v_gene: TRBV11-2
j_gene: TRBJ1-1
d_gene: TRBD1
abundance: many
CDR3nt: TGTGCCAGCAGCCGCTGGGACAGGGAGAACACTGAAGCTTTCTTT
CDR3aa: CASSRWDRENTEAFF

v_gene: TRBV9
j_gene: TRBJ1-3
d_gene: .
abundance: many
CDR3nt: TGTGCCAGCAGCGTCGCCGAAGACACCTTCTCTGGAAACACCATATATTTT
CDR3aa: CASSVAEDTFSGNTIYF

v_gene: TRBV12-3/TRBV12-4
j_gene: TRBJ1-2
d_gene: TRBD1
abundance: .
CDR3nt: TGTGCCAGCAGTTCGTTCTCCGGGACAGGGTATGGCTACACCTTC
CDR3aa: CASSSFSGTGYGYTF

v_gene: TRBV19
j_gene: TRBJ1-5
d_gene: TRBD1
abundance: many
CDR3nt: TGTGCCAGTAGTATAGGACAGGGCCCCAATCAGCCCCAGCATTTT
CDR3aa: CASSIGQGPNQPQHF

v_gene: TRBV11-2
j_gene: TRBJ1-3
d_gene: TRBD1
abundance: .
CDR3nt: TGTGCCAGCAGCTTACTTATTGGACAGGGCCCCGGAAACACCATATATTTT
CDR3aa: CASSLLIGQGPGNTIYF

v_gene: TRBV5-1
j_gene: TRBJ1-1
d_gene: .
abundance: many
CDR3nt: TGCGCCAGCAGCTTTTTCCGCCTCCCGGAACCTGGAGAAGCTTTCTTT
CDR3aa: CASSFFRLPEPGEAFF

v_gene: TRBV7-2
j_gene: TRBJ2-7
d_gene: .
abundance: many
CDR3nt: TGTGCCAGCAGCTTAGTCGGACAGCCTTACGAGCAGTACTTC
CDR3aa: CASSLVGQPYEQYF

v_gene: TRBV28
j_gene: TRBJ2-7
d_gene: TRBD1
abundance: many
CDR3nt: TGTGCCAGCATCCCTGGGCAGGGGGCAGGAGAGCAGTACTTC
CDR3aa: CASIPGQGAGEQYF

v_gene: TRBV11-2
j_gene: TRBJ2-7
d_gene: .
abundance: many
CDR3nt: TGTGCCAGCAGCTCCCGACAGGCCTCCTACGAGCAGTACTTC
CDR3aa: CASSSRQASYEQYF

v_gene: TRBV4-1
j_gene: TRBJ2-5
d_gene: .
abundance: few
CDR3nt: TGCGCCAGCAGCCAGTGGCAGCAAGAGACCCAGTACTTC
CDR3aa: CASSQWQQETQYF

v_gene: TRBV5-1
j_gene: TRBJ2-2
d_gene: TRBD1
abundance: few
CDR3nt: TGCGCCAGCAAACCTACAGGGGGCAACACCGGGGAGCTGTTTTTT
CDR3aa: CASKPTGGNTGELFF

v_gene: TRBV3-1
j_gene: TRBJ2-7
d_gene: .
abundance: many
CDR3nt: TGTGCCAGCAGCCAAGTAGGGGCCCACGAGCAGTACTTC
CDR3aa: CASSQVGAHEQYF

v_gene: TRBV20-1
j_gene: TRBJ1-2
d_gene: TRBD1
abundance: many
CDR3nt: TGCAGTGCTTTTCCTCTCGACAGGGGATATGGCTACACCTTC
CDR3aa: CSAFPLDRGYGYTF

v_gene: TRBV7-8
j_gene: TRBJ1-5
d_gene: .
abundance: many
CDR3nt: TGTGCCAGCAGCCTGACAGAGGACAATCAGCCCCAGCATTTT
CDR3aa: CASSLTEDNQPQHF

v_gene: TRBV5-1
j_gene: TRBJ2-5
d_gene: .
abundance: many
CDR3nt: TGCGCCAGCAGCTTGGACAAACTAGAGACCCAGTACTTC
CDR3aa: CASSLDKLETQYF

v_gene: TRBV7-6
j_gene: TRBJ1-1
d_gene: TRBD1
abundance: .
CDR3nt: TGTGCCAGCAGCCCAACGACAGGGATGTACACTGAAGCTTTCTTT
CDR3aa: CASSPTTGMYTEAFF

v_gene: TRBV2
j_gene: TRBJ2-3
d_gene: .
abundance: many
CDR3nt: TGTGCCAGCAGGTCGGGCAGAAGGGAGACAGATACGCAGTATTTT
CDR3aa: CASRSGRRETDTQYF

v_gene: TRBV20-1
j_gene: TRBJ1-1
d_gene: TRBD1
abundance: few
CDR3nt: TGCAGTGCTAGACGGCCCCGGACAGGAACTGCGAACACTGAAGCTTTCTTT
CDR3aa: CSARRPRTGTANTEAFF

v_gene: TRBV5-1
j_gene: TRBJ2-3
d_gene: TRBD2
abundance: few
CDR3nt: TGCGCCAGCAGCCAGGGGACTAGCGGGGGCCCCACAGATACGCAGTATTTT
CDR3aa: CASSQGTSGGPTDTQYF

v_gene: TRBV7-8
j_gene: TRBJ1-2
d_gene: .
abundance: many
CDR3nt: TGTGCCGGCTTCGACAGGCTTTATGGCTACACCTTC
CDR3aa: CAGFDRLYGYTF

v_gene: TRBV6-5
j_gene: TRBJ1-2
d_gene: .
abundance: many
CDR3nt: TGTGCCAGCAGTTACTCGAATCAGGGGATCTATGGCTACACCTTC
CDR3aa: CASSYSNQGIYGYTF

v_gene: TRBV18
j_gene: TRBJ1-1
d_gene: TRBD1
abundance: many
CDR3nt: TGTGCCAGCTCACCAACTCTTGGGGGACAGGGGTCTGAAGCTTTCTTT
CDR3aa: CASSPTLGGQGSEAFF